The clone carrying this T cell receptor (beta chain) was counted between two and nine times. Amplification of TCR beta CDR3 regions was performed using RNA transcripts as template. With the HTBI primer set, the TCR CDR3 went through a first round of RT-PCR. A single record per CDR3 protein comes from TCRdb applying MiXCR to the multiplex PCR reads. The sample holds a few hundred thousand distinct CDR3 sequences, approximately 14% seen once. These data originate in a study of T cells in Graves' hyperthyroidism and ophthalmopathy. The length of the CDR3 is 17 residues. V lost 2 bases, J lost 8 bases, and 15 bases stayed unmatched.

Sequencing was performed on blood. The chain combines TRBV12-3 or TRBV12-4 with TRBJ2-1, with 7 bases identical to TRBD2. The sequence was obtained from a woman younger than 45 with Graves' hyperthyroidism. CDR3 amino acids: CASSLQVLVGGPDEQFF. The CDR3 nucleotides read TGTGCCAGCAGTTTACAGGTCCTGGTGGGAGGGCCCGATGAGCAGTTCTTC.